This TCR beta chain was identified in a study of cytomegalovirus exposure and HLA in healthy donors. This clone has only one observation. Its antigen is undetermined. These donors, healthy bone marrow donors, were studied. Study outcomes and limitations: Later analysis identified a missense DCLRE1C variant that was linked to TCR beta V- and J-gene trimming. Later work found most CMV-associated TCR beta chains apparently HLA-restricted. According to the study, roughly 180 TCR beta chains were cytomegalovirus-associated.

The study ran its PCR with 60 Vbeta and 13 Jbeta primers. Only in-frame clones appear in the TCRdb table, and some are missing; sequencing was by immunoSEQ multiplex PCR. The repertoire holds around 94,000 clones, with approximately 84% as singletons. Germline V lookup: CDR1 SGDLS, CDR2 YYNGEE. V lost 4 bases and J lost 5, with 15 bases in between. The CDR3 totals 15 residues. Sample: PBMCs. The sequence came from a man aged 18 to 35 in good health and CMV-seronegative. The chain carries TRBV9 and TRBJ2-2; TRBD2 is a possible D gene (5 bases). CDR3 sequence: CASSFQGGGTGELFF. The DNA of the CDR3 is TGTGCCAGCAGCTTCCAAGGTGGCGGGACCGGGGAGCTGTTTTTT. The full variable domain, its missing parts supplied by reference TRBV9 and TRBJ2-2, is DSGVTQTPKHLITATGQRVTLRCSPRSGDLSVYWYQQSLDQGLQFLIQYYNGEERAKGNILERFSAQQFPDLHSELNLSSLELGDSALYFCASSFQGGGTGELFFGEGSRLTVL.